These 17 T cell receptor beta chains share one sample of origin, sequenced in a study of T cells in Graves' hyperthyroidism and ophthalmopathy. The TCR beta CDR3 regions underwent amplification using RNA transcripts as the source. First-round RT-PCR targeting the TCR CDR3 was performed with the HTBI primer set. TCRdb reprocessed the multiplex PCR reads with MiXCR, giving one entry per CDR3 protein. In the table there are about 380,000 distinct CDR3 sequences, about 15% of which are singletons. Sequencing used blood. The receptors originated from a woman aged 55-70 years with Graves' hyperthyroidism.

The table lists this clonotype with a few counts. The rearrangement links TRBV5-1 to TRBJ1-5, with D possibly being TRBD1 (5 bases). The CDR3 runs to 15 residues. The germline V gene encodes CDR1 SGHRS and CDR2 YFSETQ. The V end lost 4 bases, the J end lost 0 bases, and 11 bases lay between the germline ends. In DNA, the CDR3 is TGCGCCAGCAGCCAATGGGGCGATAGCAATCAGCCCCAGCATTTT. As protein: CASSQWGDSNQPQHF.

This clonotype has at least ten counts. CDR3 DNA sequence: TGTGCCAGCAGCCGAGGGCGGGTCCGCGAGCAGTACTTC. The encoded protein is CASSRGRVREQYF. V usage is TRBV11-3 and J usage is TRBJ2-7; D might be TRBD2 (5 bases). With 5 bases removed from V and 6 bases from J, the gap between germline ends came to 14 bases. Per germline, CDR1 SGHNT and CDR2 YENEEA. The CDR3 totals 13 residues.

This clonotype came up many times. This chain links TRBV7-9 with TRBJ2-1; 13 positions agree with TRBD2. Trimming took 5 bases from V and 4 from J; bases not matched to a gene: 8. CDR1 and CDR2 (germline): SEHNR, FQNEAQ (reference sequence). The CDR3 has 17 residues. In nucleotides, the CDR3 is TGTGCCAGCAGCAGTACTAGCGGGAGGGGGGGGTACAATGAGCAGTTCTTC. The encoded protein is CASSSTSGRGGYNEQFF. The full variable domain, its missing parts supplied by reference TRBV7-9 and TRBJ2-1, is DTGVSQNPRHKITKRGQNVTFRCDPISEHNRLYWYRQTLGQGPEFLTYFQNEAQLEKSRLLSDRFSAERPKGSFSTLEIQRTEQGDSAMYLCASSSTSGRGGYNEQFFGPGTRLTVL.

The CDR3 is CASTISGYSYNEQFF. In nucleotides, the CDR3 is TGTGCCAGTACCATTTCGGGATACTCCTACAATGAGCAGTTCTTC. V usage is TRBV19 and J usage is TRBJ2-1; weak D call: TRBD2 (5 bases). Trimming shortened V by 7 bases and J by 0 bases, and 13 bases separated the two germline ends. CDR3 length equals 15 residues. CDR1 is LNHDA and CDR2 is SQIVND in the germline V gene (reference sequence).

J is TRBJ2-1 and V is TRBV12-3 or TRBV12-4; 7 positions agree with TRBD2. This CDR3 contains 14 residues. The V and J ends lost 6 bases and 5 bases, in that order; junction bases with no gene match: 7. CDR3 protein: CASRAGTTNNEQFF. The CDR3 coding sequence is TGTGCCAGCAGGGCCGGGACTACTAACAATGAGCAGTTCTTC.

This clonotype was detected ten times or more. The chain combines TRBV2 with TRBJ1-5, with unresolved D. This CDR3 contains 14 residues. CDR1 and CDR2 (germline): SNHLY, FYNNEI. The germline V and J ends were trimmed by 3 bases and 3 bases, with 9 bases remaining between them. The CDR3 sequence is CASSDVGLNQPQHF. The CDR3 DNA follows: TGTGCCAGCAGTGATGTAGGGCTCAATCAGCCCCAGCATTTT.

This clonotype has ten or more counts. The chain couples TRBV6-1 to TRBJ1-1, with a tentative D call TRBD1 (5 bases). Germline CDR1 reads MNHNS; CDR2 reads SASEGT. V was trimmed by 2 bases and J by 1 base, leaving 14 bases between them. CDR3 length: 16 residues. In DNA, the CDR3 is TGTGCCAGCAGTGAATTTCCCGGGGCCGGGAACACTGAAGCTTTCTTT. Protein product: CASSEFPGAGNTEAFF.

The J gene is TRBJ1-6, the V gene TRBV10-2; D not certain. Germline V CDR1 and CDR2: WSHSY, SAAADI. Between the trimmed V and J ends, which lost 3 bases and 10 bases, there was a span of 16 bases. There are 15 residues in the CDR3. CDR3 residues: CASSDREALGSPLHF. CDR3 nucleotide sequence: TGCGCCAGCAGTGATAGGGAGGCCTTGGGGTCACCCCTCCACTTT.

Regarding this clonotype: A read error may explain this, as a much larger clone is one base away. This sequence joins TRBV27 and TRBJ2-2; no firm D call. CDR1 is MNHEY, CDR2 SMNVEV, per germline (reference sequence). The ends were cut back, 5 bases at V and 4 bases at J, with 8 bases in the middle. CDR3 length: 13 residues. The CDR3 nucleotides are TGTGCCAGCAGTGATTGGGCCACCGGGGAGCTGTTTTTT. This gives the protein CASSDWATGELFF.

CDR3 sequence (DNA): TGTGCCAGCAGGGACAGGGATAGTTTCTACGAGCAGTACTTC. Encoded protein: CASRDRDSFYEQYF. This chain links TRBV6-1 with TRBJ2-7; 8 bases are a match to TRBD1. The CDR3 is 14 residues long. V was pared by 6 bases and J by 3 bases, with 7 bases of the junction left unmatched. The germline gives CDR1 MNHNS, CDR2 SASEGT.

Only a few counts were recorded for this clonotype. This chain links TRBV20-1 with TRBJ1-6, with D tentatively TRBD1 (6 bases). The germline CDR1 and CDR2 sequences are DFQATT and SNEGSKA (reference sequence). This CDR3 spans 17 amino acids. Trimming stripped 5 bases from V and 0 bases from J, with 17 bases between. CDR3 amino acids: CSALAARGSSYNSPLHF. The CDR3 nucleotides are TGCAGTGCTTTAGCCGCGAGGGGGAGCTCCTATAATTCACCCCTCCACTTT.

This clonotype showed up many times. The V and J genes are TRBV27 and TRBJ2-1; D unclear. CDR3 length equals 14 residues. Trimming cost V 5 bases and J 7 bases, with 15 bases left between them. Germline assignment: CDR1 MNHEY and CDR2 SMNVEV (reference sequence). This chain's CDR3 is CASSPTPIVNEQFF. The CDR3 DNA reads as TGTGCCAGCAGTCCGACCCCTATAGTGAATGAGCAGTTCTTC.

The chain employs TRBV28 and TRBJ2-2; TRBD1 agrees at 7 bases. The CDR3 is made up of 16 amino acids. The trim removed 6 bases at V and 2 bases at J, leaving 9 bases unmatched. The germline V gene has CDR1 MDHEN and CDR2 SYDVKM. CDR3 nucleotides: TGTGCCAGCAGGGACACCGGGACAGTAAACACCGGGGAGCTGTTTTTT. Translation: CASRDTGTVNTGELFF. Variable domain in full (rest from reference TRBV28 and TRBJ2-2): DVKVTQSSRYLVKRTGEKVFLECVQDMDHENMFWYRQDPGLGLRLIYFSYDVKMKEKGDIPEGYSVSREKKERFSLILESASTNQTSMYLCASRDTGTVNTGELFFGEGSRLTVL.

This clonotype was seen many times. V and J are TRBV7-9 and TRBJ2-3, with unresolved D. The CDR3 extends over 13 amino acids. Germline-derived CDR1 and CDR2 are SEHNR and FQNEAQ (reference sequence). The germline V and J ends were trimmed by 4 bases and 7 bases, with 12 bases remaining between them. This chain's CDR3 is CASSSGNPHTQYF. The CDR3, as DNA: TGTGCCAGCAGCTCCGGTAATCCACATACGCAGTATTTT.

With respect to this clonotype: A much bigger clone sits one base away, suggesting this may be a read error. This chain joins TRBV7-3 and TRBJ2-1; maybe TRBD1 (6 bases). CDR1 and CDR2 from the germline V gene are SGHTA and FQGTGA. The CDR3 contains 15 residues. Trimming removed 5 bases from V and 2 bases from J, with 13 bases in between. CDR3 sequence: CASSPQQGPYNEQFF. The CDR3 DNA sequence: TGTGCCAGCAGCCCGCAGCAGGGGCCCTACAATGAGCAGTTCTTC. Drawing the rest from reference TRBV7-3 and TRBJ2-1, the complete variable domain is GAGVSQTPSNKVTEKGKYVELRCDPISGHTALYWYRQSLGQGPEFLIYFQGTGAADDSGLPNDRFFAVRPEGSVSTLKIQRTERGDSAVYLCASSPQQGPYNEQFFGPGTRLTVL.

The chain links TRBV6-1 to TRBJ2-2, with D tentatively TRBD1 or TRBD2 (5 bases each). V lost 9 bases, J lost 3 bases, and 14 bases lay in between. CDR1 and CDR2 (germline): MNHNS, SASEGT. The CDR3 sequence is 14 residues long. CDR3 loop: CASQTRGDTGELFF. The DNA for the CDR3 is TGTGCCAGTCAAACCCGGGGCGACACCGGGGAGCTGTTTTTT.

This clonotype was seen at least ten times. CDR3 DNA: TGTGCCAGCAGAAACGGACAGCCGAACACTGAAGCTTTCTTT. Translation: CASRNGQPNTEAFF. The chain employs TRBV28 and TRBJ1-1, with D perhaps matching TRBD1 (6 bases). Germline loops: CDR1 MDHEN, CDR2 SYDVKM. V lost 6 bases to trimming and J lost 1 base, with 12 bases between them. The CDR3 loop spans 14 amino acids.